This paragraph reports one T cell receptor beta chain. What it binds is unknown. This record comes from a study of regulatory T cells. Findings and caveats of the study: In patients, unique TRB V-J pairs were restricted and V/J usage skewed, especially in Tregs. Shannon entropy was nonsignificantly lower in patient CD8+ T cells than control CD8+ cells.

All CD3G-deficient patients showed autoimmunity, more severe in two. At testing, patients were 2 to 39 years old, with reduced naive and increased memory T-cell proportions. Losses at the gene ends were 5 bases for V and 4 bases for J; bases not matched to a gene: 7. The germline CDR1 and CDR2 sequences are MNHNS and SASEGT. The CDR3 has 15 amino acids. Primers: 52 TRBV forward and 13 TRBJ reverse. Clones were sequenced by immunoSEQ multiplex PCR, and TCRdb holds only the in-frame ones, with some missing. The table includes just over 20,000 clones, under 95% detected once. This sequence joins TRBV6-1 and TRBJ2-3; 9 bases agree with TRBD1. Source material: CD8+ T cells sorted from blood. This clonotype originated in a child aged 2-15 years with CD3G deficiency. Here the CDR3 reads CASSLTGGRADTQYF. The CDR3 DNA is TGTGCCAGCAGTTTAACAGGGGGCAGGGCAGATACGCAGTATTTT.